A selection of T cell receptor beta chains follows, all from one sample in a study of shared T cell receptors in the human thymus. TCRdb's copy holds only in-frame clones and misses some; the assay was immunoSEQ multiplex PCR. The sample yields more than 300,000 clones, approximately 95% seen once. The specimen was thymocytes. Receptors were obtained from a human donor. Both conserved end residues are part of each CDR3. Fields, in order: J gene, clone size, D gene, V gene, CDR3 DNA, CDR3 protein. D genes are given only for firm matches. Not all rows give a size; the values are once, few, many and, for expanded clones, a class.

TRBJ2-3 | NA | TRBD2 | TRBV10-3 | TGTGCCATCAGTGGGGGACCCTGGACTAGCGGGGGCCCCACAGATACGCAGTATTTT | CAISGGPWTSGGPTDTQYF
TRBJ1-5 | once | NA | TRBV28 | TGTGCCAGCCGTTCAGCCAGCAATCAGCCCCAGCATTTT | CASRSASNQPQHF
TRBJ1-1 | once | TRBD1 | TRBV28 | TGTGCCAGCAGTACCACTACCCAAGACAGGGAGAACACTGAAGCTTTCTTT | CASSTTTQDRENTEAFF
TRBJ2-1 | NA | TRBD2 | TRBV28 | TGTGCCAGCACCTGGGACTACAGTTACAATGAGCAGTTCTTC | CASTWDYSYNEQFF
TRBJ2-1 | once | TRBD2 | TRBV14 | TGTGCCAGCAGCCCCGGGACTAGCGGGGCGAGCTCCTACAATGAGCAGTTCTTC | CASSPGTSGASSYNEQFF
TRBJ1-2 | NA | NA | TRBV2 | TGTGCCAGCATTATGTCCTTCTACACCTTC | CASIMSFYTF
TRBJ1-3 | NA | NA | TRBV15 | TGTGCCACCAGCAGGCCAACTCGGAGGTCTGGAAACACCATATATTTT | CATSRPTRRSGNTIYF
TRBJ2-1 | NA | NA | TRBV9 | TGTGCCAGCAGCGCAAAAAGTAGGAGGTTATCCTACAATGAGCAGTTCTTC | CASSAKSRRLSYNEQFF
TRBJ2-7 | NA | TRBD2 | TRBV2 | TGTGCCAGCCTAAGACTAGCGGGAGACTACGAGCAGTACTTC | CASLRLAGDYEQYF
TRBJ2-3 | NA | NA | TRBV7-9 | TGTGCCAGCAGGTCCGCCAGGGGCGGCATCACAGATACGCAGTATTTT | CASRSARGGITDTQYF
TRBJ2-7 | NA | TRBD2 | TRBV2 | TGTGCCAGCAGTGCTAGCGGGGGCTCCTACGAGCAGTACTTC | CASSASGGSYEQYF
TRBJ2-1 | NA | TRBD2 | TRBV25-1 | TGTGCCAGCAGTGAATGGGCGGGGGGGCCGAGCTCCTACAATGAGCAGTTCTTC | CASSEWAGGPSSYNEQFF
TRBJ2-1 | NA | TRBD2 | TRBV5-6 | TGTGCCAGCAGCTACACGCGGGGACTAGCGGCAAATGAGCAGTTCTTC | CASSYTRGLAANEQFF
TRBJ1-4 | NA | TRBD1 | TRBV5-1 | TGCGCCAGCAGCTCCCCAGGGGGCGGTGAAAAACTGTTTTTT | CASSSPGGGEKLFF
TRBJ2-3 | NA | TRBD2 | TRBV25-1 | TGTGCCAGCACGACTCTGACAGCGGGGGTCCCAGATACGCAGTATTTT | CASTTLTAGVPDTQYF
TRBJ2-7 | NA | NA | TRBV28 | TGTGCCAGCAGTTTAGACTGTGAGCAGTACTTC | CASSLDCEQYF
TRBJ1-2 | NA | TRBD1 | TRBV28 | TGTGCCAGCAGTTTAAACCCGTTCGGCGGACAGGGGGTTTGCGGCTACACCTTC | CASSLNPFGGQGVCGYTF
TRBJ1-5 | NA | NA | TRBV15 | TGTGCCACCAGCAGAGATTGGCCAGGGAGGCAGCCCCAGCATTTT | CATSRDWPGRQPQHF
TRBJ2-7 | NA | TRBD1 | TRBV7-2 | TGTGCCAGCACCCTGGAGGGACAGGGAGCCTACGAGCAGTACTTC | CASTLEGQGAYEQYF
TRBJ2-5 | NA | TRBD1 | TRBV7-3 | TGTGCCAGCAGCCACGGGACAGTGGAAGAGACCCAGTACTTC | CASSHGTVEETQYF
TRBJ1-4 | NA | NA | TRBV25-1 | TGTGCCAGCAGTGAATACGGGGCAACTAATGAAAAACTGTTTTTT | CASSEYGATNEKLFF
TRBJ2-1 | NA | TRBD2 | TRBV30 | TGTGCCTGGAGTGAGGGGACTAGCGGGGACTACAATGAGCAGTTCTTC | CAWSEGTSGDYNEQFF
TRBJ2-3 | NA | NA | TRBV9 | TGTGCCAGCAGCTACCCTGGACAGCCCACAGATACGCAGTATTTT | CASSYPGQPTDTQYF
TRBJ2-1 | NA | TRBD2 | TRBV19 | TGTGCCAGTAGTATGACTGCGGGACTAGGTGCCAATGAGCAGTTCTTC | CASSMTAGLGANEQFF
TRBJ1-3 | NA | NA | TRBV28 | TGTGCCACCTACGGGGACAATTCGAACACCATATATTTT | CATYGDNSNTIYF
TRBJ2-2 | NA | NA | TRBV7-3 | TGTGCCAGCAGCTTACTGAACACCGGGGAGCTGTTTTTT | CASSLLNTGELFF
TRBJ1-2 | NA | NA | TRBV29-1 | TGCAGCGTTGAAGAAGTGAGGGGGGTCGGCTATGGCTACACCTTC | CSVEEVRGVGYGYTF
TRBJ2-6 | NA | NA | TRBV19 | TGTGCCAGCTCTACCATCAGGGGACTTTGCTCTGGGGCCAACGTCCTGACTTTC | CASSTIRGLCSGANVLTF
TRBJ2-7 | NA | TRBD2 | TRBV28 | TGTGCCAGCAGCCAGACTAGCGGGAGGGCCTACGAGCAGTACTTC | CASSQTSGRAYEQYF
TRBJ2-1 | NA | TRBD2 | TRBV5-5 | TGTGCCAGCAGCTTGGGCCCTAGACTAGCGGGAGGGTGTGAGCAGTTCTTC | CASSLGPRLAGGCEQFF
TRBJ2-1 | once | NA | TRBV6-5 | TGTGCCGCGTACAGGGTCGTCAATGAGCAGTTCTTC | CAAYRVVNEQFF
TRBJ1-2 | NA | NA | TRBV28 | TGTGCCAGCATTGGCCCTAACTATGGCTACACCTTC | CASIGPNYGYTF